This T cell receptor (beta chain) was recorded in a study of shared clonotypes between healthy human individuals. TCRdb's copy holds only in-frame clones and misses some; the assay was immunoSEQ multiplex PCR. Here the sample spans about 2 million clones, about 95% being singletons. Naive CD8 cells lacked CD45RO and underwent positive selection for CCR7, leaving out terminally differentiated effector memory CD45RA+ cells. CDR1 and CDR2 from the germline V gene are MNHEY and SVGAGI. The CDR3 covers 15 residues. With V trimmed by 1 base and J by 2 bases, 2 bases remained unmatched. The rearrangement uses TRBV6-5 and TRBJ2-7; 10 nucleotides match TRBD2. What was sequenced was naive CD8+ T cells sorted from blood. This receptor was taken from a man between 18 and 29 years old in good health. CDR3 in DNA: TGTGCCAGCAGTTACTTTCTAGCGGGAGCCTACGAGCAGTACTTC. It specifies CASSYFLAGAYEQYF.